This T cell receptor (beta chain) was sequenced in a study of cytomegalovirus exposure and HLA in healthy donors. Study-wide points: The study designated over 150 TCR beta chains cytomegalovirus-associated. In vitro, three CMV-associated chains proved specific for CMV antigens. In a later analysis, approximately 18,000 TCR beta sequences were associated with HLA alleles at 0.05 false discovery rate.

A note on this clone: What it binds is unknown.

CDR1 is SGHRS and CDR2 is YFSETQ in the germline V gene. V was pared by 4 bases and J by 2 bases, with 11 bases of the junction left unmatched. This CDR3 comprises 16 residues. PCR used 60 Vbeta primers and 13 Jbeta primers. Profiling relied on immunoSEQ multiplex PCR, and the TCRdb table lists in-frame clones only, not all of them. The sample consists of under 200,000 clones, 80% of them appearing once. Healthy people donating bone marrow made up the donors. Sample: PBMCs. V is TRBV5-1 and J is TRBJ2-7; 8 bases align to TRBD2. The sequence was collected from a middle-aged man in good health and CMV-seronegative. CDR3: CASSVRWGAGAYEQYF. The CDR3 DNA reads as TGCGCCAGCAGCGTCCGGTGGGGAGCGGGGGCCTACGAGCAGTACTTC.